The entry below describes one T cell receptor beta chain. TCRdb re-analyzed the 5' RACE reads; it lists each CDR3 protein once, without DNA. Its listing shows hundreds of thousands of distinct CDR3 sequences. This sample was included in a study of monozygotic twins with inflammatory bowel disease. Sequenced sample: blood. This TCR was recovered from a human donor with ulcerative colitis or Crohn's disease, or a healthy co-twin of an affected twin (not recorded which).

The CDR3 reads CASSLRGNGGISGYTF. The chain has TRBV7-9 and TRBJ1-2. This CDR3 is built from 16 residues. Germline V lookup: CDR1 SEHNR, CDR2 FQNEAQ (reference sequence). The variable domain in full, completed from reference TRBV7-9 and TRBJ1-2, reads DTGVSQNPRHKITKRGQNVTFRCDPISEHNRLYWYRQTLGQGPEFLTYFQNEAQLEKSRLLSDRFSAERPKGSFSTLEIQRTEQGDSAMYLCASSLRGNGGISGYTFGSGTRLTVV.